Given below is one TCR beta chain in context. The antigen is undetermined. The data belong to a study of response to subunit inactivated influenza vaccine. Notes on the study in general: Authors suggested each seasonal influenza vaccination recruits few new T cells.

Germline V gives CDR1 SGHAT, CDR2 FQNNGV. Trimming shortened V by 5 bases and J by 12 bases, and 19 bases separated the two germline ends. The CDR3 is made up of 13 amino acids. TCRdb re-called the RT-PCR reads with MiXCR, one entry per CDR3 protein. The table lists 450,000 to 700,000 distinct CDR3 sequences, 13% to 15% of them singletons. This sequence joins TRBV11-2 and TRBJ2-5; D may correspond to TRBD1 or TRBD2 (5 bases each). This sequence originates from a man aged 45-60 years who received an inactivated influenza vaccine. The sample here was PBMCs from blood, taken 12 days after vaccination. The CDR3 protein is CASSAVGARRKYF. DNA of the CDR3: TGTGCCAGCAGCGCAGTCGGGGCGAGGCGAAAGTACTTC.